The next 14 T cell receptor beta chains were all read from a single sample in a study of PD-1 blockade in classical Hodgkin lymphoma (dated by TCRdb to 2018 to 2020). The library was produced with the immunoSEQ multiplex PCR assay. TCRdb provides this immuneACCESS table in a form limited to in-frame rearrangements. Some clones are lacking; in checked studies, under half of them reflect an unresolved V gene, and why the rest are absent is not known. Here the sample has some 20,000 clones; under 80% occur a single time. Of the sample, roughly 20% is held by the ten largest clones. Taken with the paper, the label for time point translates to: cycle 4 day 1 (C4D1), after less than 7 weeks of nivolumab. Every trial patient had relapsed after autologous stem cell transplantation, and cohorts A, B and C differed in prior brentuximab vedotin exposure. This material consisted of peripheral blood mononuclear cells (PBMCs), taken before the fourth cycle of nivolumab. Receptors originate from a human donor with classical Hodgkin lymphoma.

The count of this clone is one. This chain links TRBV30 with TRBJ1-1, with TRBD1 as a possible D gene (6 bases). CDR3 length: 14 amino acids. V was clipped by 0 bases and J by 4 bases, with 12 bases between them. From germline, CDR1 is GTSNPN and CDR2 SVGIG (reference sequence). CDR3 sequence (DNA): TGTGCCTGGAGTGTAGGGGGTGGGAGCACTGAAGCTTTCTTT. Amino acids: CAWSVGGGSTEAFF.

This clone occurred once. This CDR3 reads CASSSFQDPGANVLTF. CDR3 bases: TGTGCCAGCAGCTCGTTTCAAGACCCTGGGGCCAACGTCCTGACTTTC. This chain joins TRBV5-4 and TRBJ2-6, with D uncertain. Germline CDR1 and CDR2: SGHNT and YYREEE (reference sequence). This CDR3 has 16 amino acids. Trimming took off 3 bases at V and 2 bases at J, with 12 bases between the two ends.

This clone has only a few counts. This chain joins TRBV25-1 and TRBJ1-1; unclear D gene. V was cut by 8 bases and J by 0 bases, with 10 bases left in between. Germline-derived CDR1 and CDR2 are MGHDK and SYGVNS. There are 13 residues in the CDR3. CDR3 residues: CASGNHLNTEAFF. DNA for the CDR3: TGTGCCAGCGGAAATCACTTGAACACTGAAGCTTTCTTT.

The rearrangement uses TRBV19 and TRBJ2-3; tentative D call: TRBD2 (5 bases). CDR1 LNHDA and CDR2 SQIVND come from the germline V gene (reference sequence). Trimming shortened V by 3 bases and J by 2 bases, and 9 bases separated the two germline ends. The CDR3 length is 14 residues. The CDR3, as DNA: TGTGCCAGTAGTATTACGGGGAACACAGATACGCAGTATTTT. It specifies CASSITGNTDTQYF.

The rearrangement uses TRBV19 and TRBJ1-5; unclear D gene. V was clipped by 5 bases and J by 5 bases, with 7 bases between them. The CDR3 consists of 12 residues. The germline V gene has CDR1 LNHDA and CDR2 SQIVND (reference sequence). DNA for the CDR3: TGTGCCAGTAGTCTTCTGCATCAGCCCCAGCATTTT. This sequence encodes CASSLLHQPQHF.

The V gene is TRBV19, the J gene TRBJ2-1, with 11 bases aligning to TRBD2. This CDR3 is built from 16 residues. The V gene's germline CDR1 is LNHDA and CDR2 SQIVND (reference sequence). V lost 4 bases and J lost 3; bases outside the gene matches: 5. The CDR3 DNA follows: TGTGCCAGTAGTAGGGGCGGACTAGCGGGCTACAATGAGCAGTTCTTC. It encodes CASSRGGLAGYNEQFF. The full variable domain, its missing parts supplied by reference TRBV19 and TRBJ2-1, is DGGITQSPKYLFRKEGQNVTLSCEQNLNHDAMYWYRQDPGQGLRLIYYSQIVNDFQKGDIAEGYSVSREKKESFPLTVTSAQKNPTAFYLCASSRGGLAGYNEQFFGPGTRLTVL.

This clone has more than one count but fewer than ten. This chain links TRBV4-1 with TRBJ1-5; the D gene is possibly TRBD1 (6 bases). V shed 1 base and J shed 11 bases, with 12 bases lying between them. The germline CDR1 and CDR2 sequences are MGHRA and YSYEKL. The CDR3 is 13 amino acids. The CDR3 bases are TGCGCCAGCAGCCAAGGGACAGAAGAATCCCAGCATTTT. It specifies CASSQGTEESQHF.

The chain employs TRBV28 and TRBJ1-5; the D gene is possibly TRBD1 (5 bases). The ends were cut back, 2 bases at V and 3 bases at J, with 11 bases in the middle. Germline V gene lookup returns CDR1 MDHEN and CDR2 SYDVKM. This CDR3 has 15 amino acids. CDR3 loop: CASSLGDRYNQPQHF. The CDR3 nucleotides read TGTGCCAGCAGTTTAGGAGACAGATACAATCAGCCCCAGCATTTT.

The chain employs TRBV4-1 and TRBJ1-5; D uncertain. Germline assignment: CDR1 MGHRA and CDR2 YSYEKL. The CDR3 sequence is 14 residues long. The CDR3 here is CAGGGQSSNQPQHF. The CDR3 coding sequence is TGCGCAGGAGGAGGCCAGTCCAGCAATCAGCCCCAGCATTTT.

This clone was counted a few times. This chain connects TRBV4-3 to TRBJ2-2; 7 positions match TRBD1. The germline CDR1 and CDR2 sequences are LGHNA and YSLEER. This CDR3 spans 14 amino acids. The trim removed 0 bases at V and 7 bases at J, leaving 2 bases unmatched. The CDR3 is CASSQDRGIGELFF. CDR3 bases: TGCGCCAGCAGCCAAGACAGGGGGATCGGGGAGCTGTTTTTT.

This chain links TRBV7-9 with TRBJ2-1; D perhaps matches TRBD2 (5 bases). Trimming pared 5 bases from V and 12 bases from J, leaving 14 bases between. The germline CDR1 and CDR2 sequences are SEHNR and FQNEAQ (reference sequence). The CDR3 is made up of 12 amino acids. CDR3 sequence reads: CASSTSSGRQFF. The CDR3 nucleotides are TGTGCCAGCAGCACCTCAAGCGGCCGGCAGTTCTTC.

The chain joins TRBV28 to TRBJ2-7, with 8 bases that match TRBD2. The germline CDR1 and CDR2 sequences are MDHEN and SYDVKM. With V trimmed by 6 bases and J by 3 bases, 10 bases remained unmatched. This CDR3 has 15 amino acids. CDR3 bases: TGTGCCAGCAGGGAAGCGGGAGCCCTCTACTACGAGCAGTACTTC. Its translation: CASREAGALYYEQYF.

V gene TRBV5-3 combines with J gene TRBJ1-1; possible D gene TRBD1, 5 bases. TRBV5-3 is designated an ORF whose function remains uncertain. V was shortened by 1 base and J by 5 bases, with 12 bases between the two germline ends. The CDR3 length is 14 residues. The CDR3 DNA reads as TGTGCCAGAAGCTTGAGGAAGGGACGAACTGAAGCTTTCTTT. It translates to CARSLRKGRTEAFF.

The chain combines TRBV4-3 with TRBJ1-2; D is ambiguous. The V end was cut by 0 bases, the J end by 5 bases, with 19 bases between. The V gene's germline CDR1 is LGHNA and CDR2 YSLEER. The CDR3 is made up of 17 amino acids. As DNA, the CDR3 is TGCGCCAGCAGCCAAGATATAGTGGAGGCCAGGCCTTATGGCTACACCTTC. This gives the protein CASSQDIVEARPYGYTF.